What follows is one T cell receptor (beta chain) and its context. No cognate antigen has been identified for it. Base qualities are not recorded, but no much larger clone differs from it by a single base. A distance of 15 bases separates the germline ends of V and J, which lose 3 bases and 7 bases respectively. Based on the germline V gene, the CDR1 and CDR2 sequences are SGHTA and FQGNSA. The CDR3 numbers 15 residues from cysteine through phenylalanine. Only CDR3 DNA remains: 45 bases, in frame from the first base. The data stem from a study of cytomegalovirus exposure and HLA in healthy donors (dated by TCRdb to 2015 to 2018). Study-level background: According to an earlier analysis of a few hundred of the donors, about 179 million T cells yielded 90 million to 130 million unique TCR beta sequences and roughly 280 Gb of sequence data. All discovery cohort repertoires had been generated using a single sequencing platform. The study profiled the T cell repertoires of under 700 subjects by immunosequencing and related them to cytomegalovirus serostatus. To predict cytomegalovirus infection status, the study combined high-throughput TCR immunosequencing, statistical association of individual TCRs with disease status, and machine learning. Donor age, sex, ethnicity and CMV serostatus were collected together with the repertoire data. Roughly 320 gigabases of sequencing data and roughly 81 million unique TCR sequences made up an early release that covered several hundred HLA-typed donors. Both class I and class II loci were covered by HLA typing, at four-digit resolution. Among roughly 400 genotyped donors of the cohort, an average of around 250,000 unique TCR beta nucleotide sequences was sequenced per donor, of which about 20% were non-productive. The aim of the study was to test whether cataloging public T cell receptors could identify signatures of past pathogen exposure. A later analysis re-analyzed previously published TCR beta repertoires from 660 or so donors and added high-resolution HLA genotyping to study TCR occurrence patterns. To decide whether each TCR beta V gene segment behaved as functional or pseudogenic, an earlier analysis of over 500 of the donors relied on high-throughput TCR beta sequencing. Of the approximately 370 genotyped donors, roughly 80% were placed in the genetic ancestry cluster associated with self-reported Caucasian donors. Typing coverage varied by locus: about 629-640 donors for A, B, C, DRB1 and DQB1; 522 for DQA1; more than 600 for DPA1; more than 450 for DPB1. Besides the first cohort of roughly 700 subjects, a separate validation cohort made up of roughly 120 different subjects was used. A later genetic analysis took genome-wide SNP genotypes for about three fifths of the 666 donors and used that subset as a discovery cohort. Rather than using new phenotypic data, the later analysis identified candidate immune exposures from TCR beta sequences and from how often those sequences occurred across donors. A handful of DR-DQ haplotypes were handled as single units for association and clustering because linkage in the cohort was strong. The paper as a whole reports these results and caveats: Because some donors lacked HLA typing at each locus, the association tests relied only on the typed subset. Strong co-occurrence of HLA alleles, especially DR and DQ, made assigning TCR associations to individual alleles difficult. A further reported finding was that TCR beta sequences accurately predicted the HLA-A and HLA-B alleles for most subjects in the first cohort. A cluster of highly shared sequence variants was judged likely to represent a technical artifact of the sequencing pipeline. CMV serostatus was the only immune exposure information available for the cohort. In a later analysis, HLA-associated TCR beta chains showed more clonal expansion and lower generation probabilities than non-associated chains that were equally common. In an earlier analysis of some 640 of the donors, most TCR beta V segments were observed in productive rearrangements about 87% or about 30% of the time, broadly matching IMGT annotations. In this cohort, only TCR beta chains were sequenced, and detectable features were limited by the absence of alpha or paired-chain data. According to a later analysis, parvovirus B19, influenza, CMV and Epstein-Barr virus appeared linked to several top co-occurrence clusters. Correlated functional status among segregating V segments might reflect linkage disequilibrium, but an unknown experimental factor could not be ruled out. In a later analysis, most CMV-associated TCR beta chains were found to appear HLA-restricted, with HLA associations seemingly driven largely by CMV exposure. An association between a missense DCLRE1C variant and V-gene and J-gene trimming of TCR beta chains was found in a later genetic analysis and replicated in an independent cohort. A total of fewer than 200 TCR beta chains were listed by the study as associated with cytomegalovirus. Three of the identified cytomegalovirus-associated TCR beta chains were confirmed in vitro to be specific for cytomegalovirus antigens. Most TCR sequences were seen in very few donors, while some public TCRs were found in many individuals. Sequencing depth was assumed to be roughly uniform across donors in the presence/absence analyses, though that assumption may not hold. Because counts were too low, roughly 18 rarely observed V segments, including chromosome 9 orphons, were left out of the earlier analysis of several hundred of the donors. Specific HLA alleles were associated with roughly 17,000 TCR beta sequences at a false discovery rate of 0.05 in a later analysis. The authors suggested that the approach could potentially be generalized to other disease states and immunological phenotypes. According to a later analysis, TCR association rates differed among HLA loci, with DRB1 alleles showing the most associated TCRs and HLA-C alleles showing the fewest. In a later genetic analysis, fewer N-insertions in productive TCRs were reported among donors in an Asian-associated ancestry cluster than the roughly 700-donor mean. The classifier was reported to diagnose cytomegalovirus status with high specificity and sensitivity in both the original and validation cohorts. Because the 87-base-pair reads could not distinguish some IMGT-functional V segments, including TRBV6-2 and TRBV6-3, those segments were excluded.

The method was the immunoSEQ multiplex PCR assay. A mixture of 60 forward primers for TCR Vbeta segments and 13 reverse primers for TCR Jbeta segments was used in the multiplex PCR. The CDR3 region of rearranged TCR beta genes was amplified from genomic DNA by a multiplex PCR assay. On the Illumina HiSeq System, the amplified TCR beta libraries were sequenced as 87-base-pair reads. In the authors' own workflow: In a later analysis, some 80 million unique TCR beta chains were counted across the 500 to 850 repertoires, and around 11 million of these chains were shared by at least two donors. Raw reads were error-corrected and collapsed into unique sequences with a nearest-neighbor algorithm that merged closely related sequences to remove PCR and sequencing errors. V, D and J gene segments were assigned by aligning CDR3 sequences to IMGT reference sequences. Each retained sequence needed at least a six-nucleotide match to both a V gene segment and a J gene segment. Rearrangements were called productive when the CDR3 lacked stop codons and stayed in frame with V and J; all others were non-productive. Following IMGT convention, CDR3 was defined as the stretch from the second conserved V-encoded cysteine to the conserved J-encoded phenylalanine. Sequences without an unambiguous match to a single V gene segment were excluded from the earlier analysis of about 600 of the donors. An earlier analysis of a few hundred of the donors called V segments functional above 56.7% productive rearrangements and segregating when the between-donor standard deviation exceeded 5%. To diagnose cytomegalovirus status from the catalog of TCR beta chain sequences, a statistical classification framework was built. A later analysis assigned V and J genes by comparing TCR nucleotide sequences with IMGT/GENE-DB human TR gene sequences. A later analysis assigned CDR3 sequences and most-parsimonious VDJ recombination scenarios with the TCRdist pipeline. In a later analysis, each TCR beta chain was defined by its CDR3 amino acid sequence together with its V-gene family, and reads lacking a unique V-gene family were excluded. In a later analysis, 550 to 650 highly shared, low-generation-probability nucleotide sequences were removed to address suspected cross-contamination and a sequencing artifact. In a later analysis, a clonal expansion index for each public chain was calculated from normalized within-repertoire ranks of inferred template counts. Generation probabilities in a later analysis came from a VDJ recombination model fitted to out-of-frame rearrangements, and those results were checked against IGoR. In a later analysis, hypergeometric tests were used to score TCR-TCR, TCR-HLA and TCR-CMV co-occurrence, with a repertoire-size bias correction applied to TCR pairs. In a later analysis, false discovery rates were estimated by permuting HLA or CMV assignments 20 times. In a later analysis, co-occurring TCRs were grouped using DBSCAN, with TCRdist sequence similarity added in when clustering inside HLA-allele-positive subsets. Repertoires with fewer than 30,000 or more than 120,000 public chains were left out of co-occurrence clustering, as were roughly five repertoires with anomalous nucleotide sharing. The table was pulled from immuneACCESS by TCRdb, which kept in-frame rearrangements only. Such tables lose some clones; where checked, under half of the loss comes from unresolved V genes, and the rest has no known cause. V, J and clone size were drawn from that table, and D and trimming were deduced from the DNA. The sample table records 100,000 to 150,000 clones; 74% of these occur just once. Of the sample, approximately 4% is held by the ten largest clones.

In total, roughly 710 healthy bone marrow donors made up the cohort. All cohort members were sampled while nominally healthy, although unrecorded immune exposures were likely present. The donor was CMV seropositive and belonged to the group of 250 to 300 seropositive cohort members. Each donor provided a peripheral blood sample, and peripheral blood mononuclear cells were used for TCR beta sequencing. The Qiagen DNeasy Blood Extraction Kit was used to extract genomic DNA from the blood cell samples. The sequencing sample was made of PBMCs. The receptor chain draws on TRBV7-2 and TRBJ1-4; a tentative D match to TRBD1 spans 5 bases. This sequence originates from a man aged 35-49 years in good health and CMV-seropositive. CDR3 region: CASSFSRGGSEKLFF. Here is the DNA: TGTGCCAGCAGCTTTTCGCGCGGGGGAAGTGAAAAACTGTTTTTT.